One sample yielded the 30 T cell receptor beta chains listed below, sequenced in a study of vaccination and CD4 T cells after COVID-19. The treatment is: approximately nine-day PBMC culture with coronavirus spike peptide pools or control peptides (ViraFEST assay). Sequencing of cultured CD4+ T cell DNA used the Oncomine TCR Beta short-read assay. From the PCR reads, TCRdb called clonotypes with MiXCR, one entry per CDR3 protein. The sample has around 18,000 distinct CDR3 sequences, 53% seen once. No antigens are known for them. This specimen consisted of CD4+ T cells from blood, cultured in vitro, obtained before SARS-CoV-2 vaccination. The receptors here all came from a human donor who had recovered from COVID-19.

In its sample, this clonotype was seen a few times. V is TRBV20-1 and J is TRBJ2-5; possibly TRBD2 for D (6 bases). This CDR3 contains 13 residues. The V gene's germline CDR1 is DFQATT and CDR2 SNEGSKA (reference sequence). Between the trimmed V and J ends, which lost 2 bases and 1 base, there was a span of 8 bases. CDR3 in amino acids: CSARRGIQETQYF. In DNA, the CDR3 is TGCAGTGCTAGACGCGGGATCCAAGAGACCCAGTACTTC.

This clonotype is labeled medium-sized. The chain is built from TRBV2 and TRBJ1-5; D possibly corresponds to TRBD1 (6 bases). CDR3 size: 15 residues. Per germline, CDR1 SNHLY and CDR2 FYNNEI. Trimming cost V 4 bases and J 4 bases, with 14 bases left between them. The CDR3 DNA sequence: TGTGCCAGCAGTGCGGACGGACAGCCTAATCAGCCCCAGCATTTT. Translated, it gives CASSADGQPNQPQHF.

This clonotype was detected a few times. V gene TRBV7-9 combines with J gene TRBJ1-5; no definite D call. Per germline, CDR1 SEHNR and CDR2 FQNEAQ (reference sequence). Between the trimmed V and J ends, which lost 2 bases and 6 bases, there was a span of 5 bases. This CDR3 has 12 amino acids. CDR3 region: CASSLWGQPQHF. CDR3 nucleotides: TGTGCCAGCAGCTTATGGGGTCAGCCCCAGCATTTT.

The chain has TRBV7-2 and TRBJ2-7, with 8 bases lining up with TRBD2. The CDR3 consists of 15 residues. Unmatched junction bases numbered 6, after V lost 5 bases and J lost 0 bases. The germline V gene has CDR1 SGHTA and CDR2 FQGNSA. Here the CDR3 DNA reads TGTGCCAGCAGCGACACCGGGACTAGCTCCTACGAGCAGTACTTC. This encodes CASSDTGTSSYEQYF.

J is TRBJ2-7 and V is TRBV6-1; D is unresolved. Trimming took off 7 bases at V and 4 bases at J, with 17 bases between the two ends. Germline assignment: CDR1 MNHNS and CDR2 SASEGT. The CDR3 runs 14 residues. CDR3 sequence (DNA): TGTGCCAGCATGTTGGCAGACTTCGCTTACGAGCAGTACTTC. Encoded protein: CASMLADFAYEQYF.

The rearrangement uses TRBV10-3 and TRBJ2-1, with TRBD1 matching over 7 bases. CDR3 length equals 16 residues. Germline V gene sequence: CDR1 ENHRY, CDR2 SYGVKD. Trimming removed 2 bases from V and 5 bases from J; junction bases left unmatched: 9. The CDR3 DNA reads TGTGCCATCAGTGAGACCGGGACAGTATCGAACAATGAGCAGTTCTTC. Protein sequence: CAISETGTVSNNEQFF.

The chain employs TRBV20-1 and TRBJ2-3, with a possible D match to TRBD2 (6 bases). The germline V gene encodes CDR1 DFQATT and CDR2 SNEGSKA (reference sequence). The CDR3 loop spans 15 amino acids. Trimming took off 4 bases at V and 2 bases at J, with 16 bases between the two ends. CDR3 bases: TGCAGTGCTACCGACCTGGCGGGACTCACAGATACGCAGTATTTT. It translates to CSATDLAGLTDTQYF.

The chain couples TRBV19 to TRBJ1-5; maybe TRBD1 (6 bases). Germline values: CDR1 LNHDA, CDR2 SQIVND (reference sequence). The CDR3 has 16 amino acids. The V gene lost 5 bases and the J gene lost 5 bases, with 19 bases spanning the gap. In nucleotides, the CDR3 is TGTGCCAGTAGTGATTACAGGGTCAATCATCATCAGCCCCAGCATTTT. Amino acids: CASSDYRVNHHQPQHF.

The CDR3 sequence: CASSLSGNEQFF. DNA of the CDR3: TGTGCCAGCAGCCTCAGTGGCAATGAGCAGTTCTTC. The J gene is TRBJ2-1, the V gene TRBV7-6; no reliable D call. CDR1 and CDR2 (germline): SGHVS, FNYEAQ. The CDR3 contains 12 residues. V was pared by 5 bases and J by 6 bases, with 8 bases between.

The CDR3 DNA is TGTGCCAGCAGTCTTCGACCAGCGGGAGTCAATGAGCAGTTCTTC. Its protein product is CASSLRPAGVNEQFF. V and J are TRBV12-3 or TRBV12-4 and TRBJ2-1, with TRBD2 matching over 8 bases. The CDR3 sequence is 15 residues long. With 5 bases clipped from V and 6 bases from J, the junction kept 9 bases outside the gene matches.

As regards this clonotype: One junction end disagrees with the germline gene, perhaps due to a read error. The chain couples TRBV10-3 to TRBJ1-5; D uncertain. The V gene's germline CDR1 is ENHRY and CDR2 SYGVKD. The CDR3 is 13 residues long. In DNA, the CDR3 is TGTGCCATCACTGAGGACGCTCGGGGGCCCCAGCATTTT. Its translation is CAITEDARGPQHF.

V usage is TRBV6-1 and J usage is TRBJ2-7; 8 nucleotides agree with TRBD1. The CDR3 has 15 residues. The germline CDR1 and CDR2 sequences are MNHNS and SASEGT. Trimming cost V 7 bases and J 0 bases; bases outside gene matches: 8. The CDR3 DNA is TGTGCCAGCACCCCGGGACAGGCGAGCTCCTACGAGCAGTACTTC. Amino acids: CASTPGQASSYEQYF.

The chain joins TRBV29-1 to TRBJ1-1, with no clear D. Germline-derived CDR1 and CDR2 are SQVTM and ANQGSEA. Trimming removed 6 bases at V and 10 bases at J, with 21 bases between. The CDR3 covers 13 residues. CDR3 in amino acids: CSVRREVRGGAFF. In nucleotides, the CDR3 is TGCAGCGTCCGTAGGGAGGTACGAGGCGGAGCTTTCTTT.

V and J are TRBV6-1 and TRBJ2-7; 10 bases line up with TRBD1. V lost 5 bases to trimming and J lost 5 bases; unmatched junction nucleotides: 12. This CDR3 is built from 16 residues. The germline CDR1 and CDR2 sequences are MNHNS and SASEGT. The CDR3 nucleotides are TGTGCCAGCAGTCAGACATTGGACAGGGGGGTCAACGAGCAGTACTTC. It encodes CASSQTLDRGVNEQYF.

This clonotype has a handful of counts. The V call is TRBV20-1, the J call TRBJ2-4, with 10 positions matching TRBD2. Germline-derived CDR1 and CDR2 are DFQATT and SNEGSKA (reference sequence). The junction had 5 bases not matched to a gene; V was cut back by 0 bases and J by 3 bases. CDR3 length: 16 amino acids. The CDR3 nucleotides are TGCAGTGCTAGAGAATGGAGCGGGAGGGGCAAAAACATTCAGTACTTC. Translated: CSAREWSGRGKNIQYF.

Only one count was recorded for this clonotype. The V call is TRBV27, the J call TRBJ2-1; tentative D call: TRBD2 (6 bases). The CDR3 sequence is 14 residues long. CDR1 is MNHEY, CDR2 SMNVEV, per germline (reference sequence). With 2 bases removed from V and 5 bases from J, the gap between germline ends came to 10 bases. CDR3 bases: TGTGCCAGCAGTTTAGCGGGGAGAGACAATGAGCAGTTCTTC. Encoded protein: CASSLAGRDNEQFF.

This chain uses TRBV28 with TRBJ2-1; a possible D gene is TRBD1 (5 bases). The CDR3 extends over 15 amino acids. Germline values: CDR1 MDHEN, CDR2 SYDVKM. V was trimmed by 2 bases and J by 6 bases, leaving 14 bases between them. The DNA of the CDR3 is TGTGCCAGCAGTTTACAGGGCTTGAGAAGCAATGAGCAGTTCTTC. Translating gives CASSLQGLRSNEQFF. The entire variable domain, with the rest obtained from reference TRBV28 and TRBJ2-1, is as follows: DVKVTQSSRYLVKRTGEKVFLECVQDMDHENMFWYRQDPGLGLRLIYFSYDVKMKEKGDIPEGYSVSREKKERFSLILESASTNQTSMYLCASSLQGLRSNEQFFGPGTRLTVL.

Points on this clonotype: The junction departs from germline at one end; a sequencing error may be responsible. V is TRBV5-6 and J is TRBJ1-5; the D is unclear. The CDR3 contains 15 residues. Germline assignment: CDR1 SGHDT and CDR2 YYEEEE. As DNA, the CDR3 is TGTGCCAGCAGCTTGCGAGATTATAGCAATCAGCTCCAGCATTTT. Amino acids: CASSLRDYSNQLQHF.

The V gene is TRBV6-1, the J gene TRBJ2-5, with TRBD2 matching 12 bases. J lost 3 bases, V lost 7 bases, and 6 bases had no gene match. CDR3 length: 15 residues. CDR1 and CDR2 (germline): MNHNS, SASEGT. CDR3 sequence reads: CASTSGRADKETQYF. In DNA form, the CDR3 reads TGTGCCAGCACTAGCGGGAGGGCCGATAAAGAGACCCAGTACTTC.

CDR3 loop: CASSPRGRGQTEAFF. Here the CDR3 DNA reads TGTGCCAGCAGCCCCCGGGGGAGGGGGCAAACTGAAGCTTTCTTT. V gene TRBV11-1 combines with J gene TRBJ1-1; 7 nucleotides match TRBD1. V was pared by 5 bases and J by 5 bases, with 11 bases of the junction left unmatched. The CDR3 runs to 15 residues. Germline V gene lookup returns CDR1 SGHAT and CDR2 FQDESV (reference sequence). The full variable domain, completed using reference TRBV11-1 and TRBJ1-1, is EAEVAQSPRYKITEKSQAVAFWCDPISGHATLYWYRQILGQGPELLVQFQDESVVDDSQLPKDRFSAERLKGVDSTLKIQPAELGDSAMYLCASSPRGRGQTEAFFGQGTRLTVV.

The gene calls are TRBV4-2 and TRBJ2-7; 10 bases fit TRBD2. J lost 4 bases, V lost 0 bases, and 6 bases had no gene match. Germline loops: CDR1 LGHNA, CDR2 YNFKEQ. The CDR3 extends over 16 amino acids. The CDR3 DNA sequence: TGTGCCAGCAGCCAAGAACAAGCTAGCGGGAGTTACGAGCAGTACTTC. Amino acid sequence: CASSQEQASGSYEQYF.

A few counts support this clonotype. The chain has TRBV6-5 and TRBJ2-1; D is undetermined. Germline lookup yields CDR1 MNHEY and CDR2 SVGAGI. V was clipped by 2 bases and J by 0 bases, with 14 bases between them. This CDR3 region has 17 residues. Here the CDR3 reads CASSYAGSAGSYNEQFF. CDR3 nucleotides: TGTGCCAGCAGTTACGCTGGGTCAGCAGGCTCCTACAATGAGCAGTTCTTC.

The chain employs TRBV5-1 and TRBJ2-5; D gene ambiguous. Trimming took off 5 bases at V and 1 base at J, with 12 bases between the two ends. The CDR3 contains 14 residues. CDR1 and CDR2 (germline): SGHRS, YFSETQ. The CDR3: CASREKPGQETQYF. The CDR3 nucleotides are TGCGCCAGCAGGGAAAAACCTGGCCAAGAGACCCAGTACTTC.

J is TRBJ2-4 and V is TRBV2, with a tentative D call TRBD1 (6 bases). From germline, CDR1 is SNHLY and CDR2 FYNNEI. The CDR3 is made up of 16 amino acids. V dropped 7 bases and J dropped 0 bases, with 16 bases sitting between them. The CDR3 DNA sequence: TGTGCCAGCAATTTCCGACAGGAGCTAGCCAAAAACATTCAGTACTTC. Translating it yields CASNFRQELAKNIQYF. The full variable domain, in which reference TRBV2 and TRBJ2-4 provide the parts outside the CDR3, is EPEVTQTPSHQVTQMGQEVILRCVPISNHLYFYWYRQILGQKVEFLVSFYNNEISEKSEIFDDQFSVERPDGSNFTLKIRSTKLEDSAMYFCASNFRQELAKNIQYFGAGTRLSVL.

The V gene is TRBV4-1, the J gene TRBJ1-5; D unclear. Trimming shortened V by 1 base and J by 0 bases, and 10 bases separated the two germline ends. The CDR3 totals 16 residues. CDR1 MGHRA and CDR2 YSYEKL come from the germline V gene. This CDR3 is CASSQAGLNSNQPQHF. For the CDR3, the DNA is TGCGCCAGCAGCCAAGCCGGCTTAAATAGCAATCAGCCCCAGCATTTT.

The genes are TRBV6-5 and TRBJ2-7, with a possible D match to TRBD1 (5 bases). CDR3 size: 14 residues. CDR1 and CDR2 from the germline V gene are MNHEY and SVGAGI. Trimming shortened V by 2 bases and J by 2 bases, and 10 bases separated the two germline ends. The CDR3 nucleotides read TGTGCCAGCAGTTACCCAGGGAACCCCTACGAGCAGTACTTC. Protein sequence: CASSYPGNPYEQYF.

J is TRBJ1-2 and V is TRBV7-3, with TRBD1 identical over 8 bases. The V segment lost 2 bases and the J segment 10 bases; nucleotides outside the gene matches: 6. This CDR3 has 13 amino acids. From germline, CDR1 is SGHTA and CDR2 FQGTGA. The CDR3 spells CASSLQGATDYTF. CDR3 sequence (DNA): TGTGCCAGCAGCTTACAGGGGGCAACAGACTACACCTTC.

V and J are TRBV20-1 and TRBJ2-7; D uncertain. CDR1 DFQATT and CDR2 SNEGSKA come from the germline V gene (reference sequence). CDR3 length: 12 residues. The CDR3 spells CSRQHSKGEQYF. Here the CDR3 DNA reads TGCAGCCGGCAACATTCCAAGGGAGAGCAGTACTTC.

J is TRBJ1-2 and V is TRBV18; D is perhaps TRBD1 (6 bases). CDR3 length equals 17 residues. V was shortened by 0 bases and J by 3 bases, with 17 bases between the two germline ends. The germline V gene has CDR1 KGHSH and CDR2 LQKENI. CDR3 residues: CASSPPNNDRSDYGYTF. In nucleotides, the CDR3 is TGTGCCAGCTCACCACCAAACAACGACAGGTCCGACTATGGCTACACCTTC.

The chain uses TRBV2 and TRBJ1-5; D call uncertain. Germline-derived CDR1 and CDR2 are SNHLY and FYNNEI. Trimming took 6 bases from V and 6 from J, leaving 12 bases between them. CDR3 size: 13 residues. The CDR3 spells CASSLGEGQPQHF. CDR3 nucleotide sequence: TGTGCCAGCAGCTTAGGAGAGGGTCAGCCCCAGCATTTT.